The clone carrying this T cell receptor (beta chain) was seen more than once but under ten times. The sample originates from a study of T-cell reconstitution after alpha-beta-depleted transplantation in children. TCRbeta library construction was performed incorporating unique molecular identifiers. TCRdb analysed the PCR reads with MiXCR anew, one entry per CDR3 protein. The table shows around 600,000 distinct CDR3 sequences, with about 10% occurring only once. From germline, CDR1 is LGHDT and CDR2 YNNKEL (reference sequence). The CDR3 is made up of 14 amino acids. With 0 bases removed from V and 10 bases from J, the gap between germline ends came to 10 bases.

The chain couples TRBV3-1 to TRBJ1-6, with no clear D. The clonotype originates from a human donor who donated a stem cell graft to a child with acute myeloid leukemia. Sample: PBMCs from the stem cell graft donor, taken from the stem cell graft. The CDR3 is CASSQDSQVSPLHF. The DNA of the CDR3 is TGTGCCAGCAGCCAAGATAGCCAGGTATCACCCCTCCACTTT.